This T cell receptor beta chain was sequenced for a study of shared clonotypes between healthy human individuals. Study at large: Each donor's CD4 naive and CD4 memory cells filled three plates apiece, CD8 naive two, and CD8 memory one.

For every subset, genomic DNA was evenly distributed across several immunoSEQ plates. Here immunoSEQ multiplex PCR was the method, and the copy in TCRdb shows in-frame clones only, minus some. The sample shows some 690,000 clones, roughly 87% of them seen only once. The origin of this receptor is a man between 18 and 29 years old in good health. Some clones in this sample may be carry-over from other donors' samples. What was sequenced was memory CD8+ T cells from PBMCs. Subset of the sample: CD45RO+ cells pooled with CCR7-negative TemRA cells.

CDR3 nucleotide sequence: TGTGCCAGCAGCCTGCAACAGGGACAGGGGTTATATGCTGAGCAGTTCTTC. This gives the protein CASSLQQGQGLYAEQFF. The V and J genes are TRBV7-8 and TRBJ2-1, with TRBD1 matching over 10 bases. Germline lookup yields CDR1 SGHVS and CDR2 FQNEAQ. The CDR3 covers 17 residues. J lost 9 bases, V lost 5 bases, and 16 bases had no gene match.